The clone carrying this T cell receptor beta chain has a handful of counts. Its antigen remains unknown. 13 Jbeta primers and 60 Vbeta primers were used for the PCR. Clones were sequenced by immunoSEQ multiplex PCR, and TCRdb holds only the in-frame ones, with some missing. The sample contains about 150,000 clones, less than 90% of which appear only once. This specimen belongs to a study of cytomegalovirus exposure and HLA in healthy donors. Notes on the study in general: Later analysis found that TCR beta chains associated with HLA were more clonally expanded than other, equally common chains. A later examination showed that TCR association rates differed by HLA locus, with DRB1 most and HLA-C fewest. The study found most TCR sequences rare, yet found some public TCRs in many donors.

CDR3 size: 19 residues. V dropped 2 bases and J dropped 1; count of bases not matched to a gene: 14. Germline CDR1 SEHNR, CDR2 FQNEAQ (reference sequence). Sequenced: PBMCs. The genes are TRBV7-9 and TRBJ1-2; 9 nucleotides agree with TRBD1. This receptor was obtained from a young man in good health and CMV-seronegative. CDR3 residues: CASSLLNRDRVDVNYGYTF. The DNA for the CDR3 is TGTGCCAGCAGCTTACTAAACCGGGACAGGGTGGATGTTAACTATGGCTACACCTTC.